What follows describes a single TCR beta chain. TCRdb's copy holds only in-frame clones and misses some; the assay was immunoSEQ multiplex PCR. This sample has roughly 330,000 clones, with 75% to 90% found just once. The sample originates from a study of cytomegalovirus exposure and HLA in healthy donors. V gave up 4 bases and J gave up 3 bases, with 10 bases separating them. The CDR3 is 14 amino acids. Germline V gene sequence: CDR1 MNHEY, CDR2 SVGAGI. The chain uses TRBV6-5 and TRBJ1-3; D remains unclear. This TCR came from a woman under 40 in good health and CMV-seropositive. The source material was PBMCs. The CDR3 DNA reads TGTGCCAGCAGTTCCGGAGGAGATGGAAACACCATATATTTT. Protein sequence: CASSSGGDGNTIYF.